A single sample is the source of the 8 T cell receptor beta chains below, sequenced in a study of post-analysis software for immune sequencing data. Whole-study findings and limits: Four or five TRBV segments, TRBV5-6, TRBV5-1 and TRBV20-1 among them, were found more frequent in patients than controls.

The antigens for these receptors are not known. Every TCR beta cDNA library bore unique molecular identifiers. TCRdb re-called the PCR reads with MiXCR, one entry per CDR3 protein. The table shows roughly 600,000 distinct CDR3 sequences, with 44% occurring only once. The sequenced material came from blood. The source of these receptors is a girl aged 5-17 years with multiple sclerosis.

Details on this clonotype: One end of the junction varies from germline; a read error may be responsible. This sequence joins TRBV7-9 and TRBJ1-2; 8 positions agree with TRBD1. The CDR3 loop spans 15 amino acids. Germline CDR1 and CDR2: SEHNR and FQNEAQ (reference sequence). The CDR3 here is CTSSLRTGSLLGYTF. CDR3 coding DNA: TGTACCAGCAGCCTGAGGACAGGGAGTTTACTAGGCTACACCTTC.

J is TRBJ2-5 and V is TRBV5-1; 12 bases line up with TRBD2. Germline CDR1 reads SGHRS; CDR2 reads YFSETQ. J gave up 5 bases and V 5 bases, and 7 bases lay outside the gene matches. The CDR3 spans 15 residues. The CDR3 DNA is TGCGCCAGCAGGACTAGCGGGGGAAGAAGGGAGACCCAGTACTTC. As protein: CASRTSGGRRETQYF.

On this clonotype: The junction shows a germline mismatch at one end, possibly a read error. The chain combines TRBV7-3 with TRBJ1-2; no definite D call. The CDR3 consists of 13 residues. Germline loops: CDR1 SGHTA, CDR2 FQGTGA. The CDR3 loop is CASSFGNSYDYTF. CDR3 bases: TGTGCCAGCAGCTTTGGAAACAGCTATGACTACACCTTC.

CDR3 region: CASSPVRGQETQYF. In nucleotides, the CDR3 is TGTGCCAGCAGCCCTGTCCGCGGCCAAGAGACCCAGTACTTC. The chain joins TRBV12-3 or TRBV12-4 to TRBJ2-5; no firm D call. This CDR3 region has 14 residues. Trimming pared 6 bases from V and 1 base from J, leaving 12 bases between.

This sequence joins TRBV6-5 and TRBJ2-3; no definite D call. CDR1 and CDR2 (germline): MNHEY, SVGAGI. V shed 5 bases and J shed 4 bases, with 16 bases lying between them. CDR3 length: 15 amino acids. The CDR3 loop reads CASSLRAPAPDTQYF. Here the CDR3 DNA reads TGTGCCAGCAGTCTCCGGGCCCCGGCGCCAGATACGCAGTATTTT.

V gene TRBV6-5 combines with J gene TRBJ1-1; a possible D gene is TRBD1 (5 bases). Germline loops: CDR1 MNHEY, CDR2 SVGAGI. CDR3 length equals 14 residues. V lost 4 bases and J lost 7, with 16 bases in between. The CDR3 reads CASSSMGSTVEAFF. Here the CDR3 DNA reads TGTGCCAGCAGTTCCATGGGATCGACAGTTGAAGCTTTCTTT.

This clonotype came up a few times. The J gene is TRBJ1-1, the V gene TRBV9; D is undetermined. This CDR3 region has 16 residues. Deletions cut 3 bases from V and 4 bases from J, with 19 bases between. Germline V gene lookup returns CDR1 SGDLS and CDR2 YYNGEE. CDR3 protein: CASSAGYQTGSTEAFF. In DNA form, the CDR3 reads TGTGCCAGCAGCGCAGGCTACCAGACTGGGAGCACTGAAGCTTTCTTT.

This clonotype was recorded a few times. The chain combines TRBV29-1 with TRBJ2-1, with a tentative D call TRBD2 (5 bases). CDR3 length: 14 amino acids. From germline, CDR1 is SQVTM and CDR2 ANQGSEA. Trimming shortened V by 0 bases and J by 6 bases, and 12 bases separated the two germline ends. CDR3 in amino acids: CSVEDSSRGNEQFF. The CDR3 region has the DNA TGCAGCGTTGAAGATAGCAGCCGGGGCAATGAGCAGTTCTTC.